Sequencing of this T cell receptor (beta chain) was carried out in a study of blood T cell repertoires in COVID-19. Germline assignment: CDR1 MGHRA and CDR2 YSYEKL. V was pared by 4 bases and J by 7 bases, with 11 bases of the junction left unmatched. The CDR3 runs to 17 residues. Data came from immunoSEQ multiplex PCR; TCRdb stores just in-frame clones and leaves some out. The table lists about 250,000 clones, about 84% of them singletons. Sequencing used peripheral blood. The receptor comes from a woman of 80 years or more with acute or convalescent COVID-19. This chain uses TRBV4-1 with TRBJ2-1; TRBD2 matches at 12 bases. Here the CDR3 reads CASSRLTSGRSENEQFF. DNA of the CDR3: TGCGCCAGCAGCCGACTGACTAGCGGGAGATCCGAAAATGAGCAGTTCTTC.